One and the same sample provided the 10 T cell receptor beta chains below, sequenced in a study of STAT3 mutations in large granular lymphocyte leukemia. Findings of the study overall: At least one immunodominant TCR beta clonotype appeared in every T-cell large granular lymphocyte leukemia patient.

Data came from immunoSEQ multiplex PCR; TCRdb stores just in-frame clones and leaves some out. The table records approximately 25,000 clones, about 94% of them present only once. No antigen has been assigned to these receptors. Sequenced material: peripheral blood mononuclear cells. These receptors all stem from a man in his forties with T-cell large granular lymphocyte leukemia. Some clones in this sample may be carry-over from other donors' samples.

This clone was observed once. The genes are TRBV5-8 and TRBJ1-5; D is ambiguous. Germline lookup yields CDR1 SGHTS and CDR2 YDEGEE. The ends were cut back, 2 bases at V and 2 bases at J, with 5 bases in the middle. The CDR3 spans 13 residues. CDR3 bases: TGTGCCAGCAGCTTTAGGGGCAATCAGCCCCAGCATTTT. It is translated as CASSFRGNQPQHF.

This chain uses TRBV6-1 with TRBJ1-6; D is undetermined. CDR3 size: 15 residues. The germline V and J ends were trimmed by 3 bases and 1 base, with 7 bases remaining between them. The germline V gene has CDR1 MNHNS and CDR2 SASEGT. CDR3 nucleotides: TGTGCCAGCAGTGATTTGGAGTCCTATAATTCACCCCTCCACTTT. It yields the protein CASSDLESYNSPLHF.

The chain employs TRBV6-5 and TRBJ1-2; D remains unclear. The germline gives CDR1 MNHEY, CDR2 SVGAGI. CDR3 length equals 14 residues. V dropped 8 bases and J dropped 4 bases, with 17 bases sitting between them. Here the CDR3 reads CASSPTEIFYGYTF. For the CDR3, the DNA is TGTGCCAGCTCACCGACTGAAATTTTCTATGGCTACACCTTC.

This clone is a singleton in its sample. This rearrangement joins TRBV5-6 to TRBJ2-5; D could derive from TRBD1 or TRBD2 (5 bases each). Germline CDR1 and CDR2: SGHDT and YYEEEE. Trimming shortened V by 2 bases and J by 1 base, and 9 bases separated the two germline ends. The CDR3 sequence is 14 residues long. The CDR3 nucleotides read TGTGCCAGCAGCTTTTCAGGGAGCCAAGAGACCCAGTACTTC. Its protein is CASSFSGSQETQYF.

The chain recombines TRBV6-6 with TRBJ2-4, with D tentatively TRBD1 (5 bases). CDR3 length: 15 amino acids. Germline CDR1 reads MNHNY; CDR2 reads SVGAGI (reference sequence). Between the trimmed V and J ends, which lost 0 bases and 0 bases, there was a span of 6 bases. CDR3 bases: TGTGCCAGCAGTTACTCCCAGGGAGCCAAAAACATTCAGTACTTC. This sequence encodes CASSYSQGAKNIQYF.

The V and J genes are TRBV2 and TRBJ1-2, with 8 bases aligning to TRBD1. The CDR3 covers 15 residues. V lost 5 bases and J lost 4; bases outside the gene matches: 9. Germline CDR1 and CDR2: SNHLY and FYNNEI. The CDR3 nucleotides read TGTGCCAGCAGTTATGACAGGGGTGACTTCTATGGCTACACCTTC. This encodes CASSYDRGDFYGYTF.

The chain uses TRBV30 and TRBJ1-2; D ambiguous. The CDR3 runs to 13 residues. The V and J ends lost 0 bases and 4 bases respectively, with 9 bases between them. Germline V gene sequence: CDR1 GTSNPN, CDR2 SVGIG (reference sequence). Written as DNA, the CDR3 is TGTGCCTGGAGTGTAGCCGAGGGCTATGGCTACACCTTC. Translating it yields CAWSVAEGYGYTF.

The chain recombines TRBV18 with TRBJ2-7; D perhaps matches TRBD2 (6 bases). From germline, CDR1 is KGHSH and CDR2 LQKENI. The CDR3 spans 15 residues. The V gene lost 6 bases and the J gene lost 5 bases, with 20 bases spanning the gap. The CDR3 DNA follows: TGTGCCAGCTCTCCCCGCGGGGCCCGATGGAACGAGCAGTACTTC. It translates to CASSPRGARWNEQYF.

The chain is built from TRBV28 and TRBJ2-2; D is possibly TRBD1 (7 bases). The CDR3 spans 16 residues. Germline lookup yields CDR1 MDHEN and CDR2 SYDVKM. Trimming pared 7 bases from V and 4 bases from J, leaving 19 bases between. The CDR3 here is CASTHGAGGGTGELFF. CDR3 DNA sequence: TGTGCCAGCACCCATGGGGCAGGGGGAGGCACCGGGGAGCTGTTTTTT. Together with reference TRBV28 and TRBJ2-2, the CDR3 gives the full variable domain: DVKVTQSSRYLVKRTGEKVFLECVQDMDHENMFWYRQDPGLGLRLIYFSYDVKMKEKGDIPEGYSVSREKKERFSLILESASTNQTSMYLCASTHGAGGGTGELFFGEGSRLTVL.

V gene TRBV21-1 combines with J gene TRBJ2-1. TRBV21-1 is an annotated pseudogene. This CDR3 is 22 amino acids long. The CDR3 sequence: CASSKKGGPQLLFSGTYNEQFF. In nucleotides, the CDR3 is TGTGCCAGCAGCAAAAAGGGGGGCCCCCAACTACTATTCTCTGGTACTTACAATGAGCAGTTCTTC.